These T cell receptor beta chains were read from a single sample in a study of Graves' ophthalmopathy and Graves' hyperthyroidism. TCRdb re-called the multiplex PCR reads through MiXCR, storing one row per CDR3 protein. The table records about 600,000 distinct CDR3 sequences, under 45% of them present only once. Sequencing was carried out using peripheral blood or thyroid tissue (not recorded which). The receptor source for this set is an adult man with Graves' hyperthyroidism. Both conserved end residues are part of each CDR3.

j_call v_call cdr3_aa
TRBJ1-5 TRBV4-1 CASSQVADQPQHF
TRBJ2-5 TRBV5-1 CASSRGTNQETQYF
TRBJ2-6 TRBV9 CASSTSKGANVLTF
TRBJ1-6 TRBV7-2 CASSLLGSNSPLHF
TRBJ2-7 TRBV2 CASSVLPYEQYF
TRBJ2-2 TRBV28 CASSDTRDFHGELFF
TRBJ2-2 TRBV7-2 CASSLAVAAGELFF
TRBJ2-2 TRBV19 CASRPGPSTGELFF
TRBJ1-6 TRBV4-2 CASSQGPLQNNSPLHF
TRBJ2-3 TRBV12-5 CASGVDLSTDTQYF
TRBJ2-2 TRBV12-3/TRBV12-4 CASSPGTGGSGELFF
TRBJ1-1 TRBV7-8 CASSGEPNTEAFF
TRBJ1-5 TRBV2 CASSDESGGNQPQHF
TRBJ2-3 TRBV29-1 CSVVKVRSADTQYF
TRBJ1-3 TRBV5-1 CASSLSEDYGYTIYF
TRBJ2-7 TRBV25-1 CASSGTDRESCEQYF
TRBJ1-1 TRBV12-3/TRBV12-4 CASSPTGMSTTEAFF
TRBJ1-2 TRBV9 CASSTGQGIPNYGYTF
TRBJ1-2 TRBV7-9 CASSPPGTSYGYTF
TRBJ1-6 TRBV6-6 CASRSHPGSPLHF
TRBJ1-6 TRBV19 CATAEGTGISPLHF
TRBJ2-3 TRBV11-2 CASSSDRQDTQYF
TRBJ1-1 TRBV10-2 CAWSFGRGSVAFF
TRBJ1-5 TRBV20-1 CSASPGRNNQPQHF
TRBJ1-1 TRBV11-3 CASSTGLTEAFF
TRBJ2-5 TRBV20-1 CSARDRQTQETQYF
TRBJ1-6 TRBV2 CASSDDRSSSYNSPLHF
TRBJ2-2 TRBV2 CASSYSATNTGELFF
TRBJ1-5 TRBV7-6 CASSEGKGETQHF
TRBJ1-3 TRBV7-2 CASSPEQGAGGNTIYF
TRBJ2-7 TRBV5-1 CASSLTGQRSSYEQYF
TRBJ1-5 TRBV12-3/TRBV12-4 CASSPGGGWNQPQHF
TRBJ1-1 TRBV3-1 CASSPGTVVGAFF
TRBJ2-2 TRBV7-9 CASSYYSGELFF
TRBJ2-7 TRBV10-3 CAISERSTGGPYEQYF
TRBJ2-7 TRBV9 CASSVAPTGFEQYF
TRBJ2-2 TRBV7-3 CASSYVAGEAGELFF
TRBJ2-5 TRBV29-1 CSVGDPRDRGRGETQYF
TRBJ2-2 TRBV5-4 CASSRLAIGPGELFF
TRBJ1-2 TRBV29-1 CSSRFLATGLSPYGYTF
TRBJ2-1 TRBV29-1 CSGQAGEDYNEQFF
TRBJ1-2 TRBV24-1 CATSDSSAKGTVPSGVGYTF
TRBJ2-7 TRBV7-9 CASTRQGPDEQYF
TRBJ1-6 TRBV20-1 CSARSSGTAIYNSPLHF
TRBJ2-5 TRBV12-3/TRBV12-4 CASSPYNTGKGETQYF
TRBJ1-2 TRBV7-6 CASSLDGTGIGYTF
TRBJ1-3 TRBV2 CASSPTVDSGNTIYF
TRBJ1-5 TRBV12-3/TRBV12-4 CASSQWTGEGRGNQPQHF